Listed below are T cell receptor beta chains from one sample, sequenced in a study of blood T cell repertoires in COVID-19. Assay: immunoSEQ multiplex PCR; the TCRdb copy retains only in-frame clones and omits some. Among about 360,000 clones, around nine tenths were seen once, and the ten largest hold 7.1%. Sequencing was performed on peripheral blood. These receptors all come from a woman in her sixties or seventies with COVID-19, enrolled during active disease. The CDR3 runs from the conserved cysteine through the conserved F or W. Fields, in order: clone size, V gene, CDR3 protein. Expanded clones are given a class, and other clones once, few, many or no size at all.

size: NA
V: TRBV6-5
CDR3: CASTRTGGDYGYTF

size: NA
V: TRBV7-9
CDR3: CASSFRQGYEKLFF

size: NA
V: TRBV5-1
CDR3: CASSATSGGYEQYF

size: NA
V: TRBV11-2
CDR3: CASSLDRGGYNEQFF

size: few
V: TRBV7-9
CDR3: CASSRDSPYSPLHF

size: few
V: TRBV27
CDR3: CASSLDGSSGNTIYF

size: NA
V: TRBV19
CDR3: CASSPGRGLIYGANVLTF

size: once
V: TRBV12-3/TRBV12-4
CDR3: CASSPYTDTQYF

size: NA
V: TRBV6-5
CDR3: CASSRGGTVSYEQYF

size: NA
V: TRBV7-8
CDR3: CASSLTSGVWYEQYF

size: NA
V: TRBV27
CDR3: CASSSILSLAGSYGEQFF

size: NA
V: TRBV4-1
CDR3: CASSLSSAGGTQAFF

size: NA
V: TRBV15
CDR3: CATSEAYRGGETQYF

size: NA
V: TRBV7-2
CDR3: CASSFLTGFNTEAFF

size: NA
V: TRBV7-3
CDR3: CASSPFSGGEGTQYF

size: NA
V: TRBV3-1/TRBV3-2
CDR3: CASSRSDRGGYTF

size: NA
V: TRBV30
CDR3: CAGWDRVNTDTQYF

size: few
V: TRBV3-1/TRBV3-2
CDR3: CASSQDFGGAVDTQYF

size: NA
V: TRBV11-1
CDR3: CASSYQAYGYTF

size: NA
V: TRBV18
CDR3: CASSARQGWTGELFF

size: NA
V: TRBV6-5
CDR3: CASSYSTYRLDTEAFF

size: NA
V: TRBV11-2
CDR3: CASSPAIGQGAFF

size: NA
V: TRBV29-1
CDR3: CSVWTGTYEQYF

size: few
V: TRBV30
CDR3: CAWEKSGRNTIYF

size: NA
V: TRBV6-6
CDR3: CASSYAGTSNQPQHF

size: NA
V: TRBV10-2
CDR3: CASSEIQGQPQHF

size: NA
V: TRBV29-1
CDR3: CSVQDWRGPTDTQYF

size: NA
V: TRBV7-2
CDR3: CASSLTRVSTDTQYF

size: NA
V: TRBV6-5
CDR3: CASSYRQGGYGYTF

size: NA
V: TRBV9
CDR3: CASSSGRTADNEQFF

size: NA
V: TRBV18
CDR3: CASSRQGGGTEAFF

size: NA
V: TRBV7-6
CDR3: CASSHGTGRTDTQYF

size: NA
V: TRBV7-9
CDR3: CASSSGLVSTDTQYF

size: NA
V: TRBV2
CDR3: CASSEVWHQETQYF

size: NA
V: TRBV27
CDR3: CASRDSYSPLHF

size: NA
V: TRBV29-1
CDR3: CSVGAETQYF

size: NA
V: TRBV5-8
CDR3: CASSLGAGALMNTEAFF

size: NA
V: TRBV6-5
CDR3: CASSYSGLASYEQYF

size: few
V: TRBV6-4
CDR3: CASRVGAGRGEQFF

size: NA
V: TRBV20-1
CDR3: CSAAQGGRKAF

size: NA
V: TRBV6-5
CDR3: CASTELAGANVLTF

size: NA
V: TRBV7-2
CDR3: CASSSTSGGTGELFF

size: NA
V: TRBV19
CDR3: CASSAGQVWANVLTF

size: NA
V: TRBV4-2
CDR3: CASSQAPTGGNEKLFF

size: once
V: TRBV9
CDR3: CASSGTASYNEQFF

size: NA
V: TRBV11-2
CDR3: CASTDGVGGSTDTQYF

size: NA
V: TRBV5-1
CDR3: CATSSSENSPLHF

size: NA
V: TRBV4-1
CDR3: CASSRGQGALTLTNEKLFF

size: NA
V: TRBV5-1
CDR3: CASSSGLAEETQYF

size: NA
V: TRBV10-3
CDR3: CAISETRDREAFF